The T cell receptor (beta chain) described here comes from a study of PD-1 blockade in classical Hodgkin lymphoma. Study results and caveats: Compared with healthy donors, newly diagnosed patients reportedly showed lower baseline TCR diversity.

No patient escaped relapse after autologous stem cell transplantation, and brentuximab vedotin exposure varied. Deletions cut 6 bases from V and 12 bases from J, with 14 bases between. This CDR3 is built from 11 residues. From germline, CDR1 is SNHLY and CDR2 FYNNEI. About this clone itself: No antigen is known for it.

TCRdb's copy holds only in-frame clones and misses some; the assay was immunoSEQ multiplex PCR. The sample lists 80,000 to 100,000 clones; just under 95% were seen once. The source was peripheral blood mononuclear cells (PBMCs), collected at baseline. The V call is TRBV2, the J call TRBJ1-2; maybe TRBD1 (5 bases). This receptor was obtained from a human donor with classical Hodgkin lymphoma. Written as DNA, the CDR3 is TGTGCCAGCAGGGGGGGACCGAAGGACACCTTC. As protein: CASRGGPKDTF.